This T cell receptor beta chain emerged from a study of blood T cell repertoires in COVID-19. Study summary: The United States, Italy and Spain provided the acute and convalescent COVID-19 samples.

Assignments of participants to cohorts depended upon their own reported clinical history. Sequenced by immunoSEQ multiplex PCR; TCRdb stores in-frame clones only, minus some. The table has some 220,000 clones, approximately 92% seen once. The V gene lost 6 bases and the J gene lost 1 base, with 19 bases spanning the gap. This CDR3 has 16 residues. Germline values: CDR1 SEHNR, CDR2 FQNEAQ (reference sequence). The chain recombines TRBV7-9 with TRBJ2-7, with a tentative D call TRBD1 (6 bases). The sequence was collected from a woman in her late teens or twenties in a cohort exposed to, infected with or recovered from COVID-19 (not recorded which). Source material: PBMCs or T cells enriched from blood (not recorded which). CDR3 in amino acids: CASSYNRDIGSYEQYF. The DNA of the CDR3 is TGTGCCAGCAGTTATAACCGGGACATTGGGTCCTACGAGCAGTACTTC.